Below are 8 T cell receptor beta chains sequenced from a single sample in a study of CD8 T cells in Susac syndrome (dated by TCRdb to about 2019). Library method: the immunoSEQ multiplex PCR assay. RNA was extracted with the RNeasy kit and roughly 0.45 to 1 ug was reverse transcribed using random hexamers. TCRdb reanalyzed the raw reads on its own, using fastp at Q25 for trimming and MiXCR for clone calling, and kept in-frame beta chains. CDR3 protein duplicates are merged, each entry listing the most common genes and DNA. The sample table records approximately 130,000 distinct CDR3 sequences; approximately 94% of these occur just once. Around 0.1% of the sample belongs to the ten largest clones. Sequenced: CD4+ T cells from PBMCs. Every receptor here comes from a human donor in good health.

The CDR3, as DNA: TGCGCCAGCACCTGGGACAGCCCAGGCGAGCAGTACTTC. As protein: CASTWDSPGEQYF. The V and J genes are TRBV5-1 and TRBJ2-7; 7 positions agree with TRBD1. The CDR3 covers 13 residues. J lost 6 bases, V lost 6 bases, and 9 bases had no gene match. Per the germline V gene, CDR1 is SGHRS and CDR2 is YFSETQ.

V and J are TRBV5-1 and TRBJ2-4, with D possibly being TRBD1 (6 bases). CDR1 and CDR2 from the germline V gene are SGHRS and YFSETQ. Trimming took off 2 bases at V and 0 bases at J, with 12 bases between the two ends. CDR3 length equals 16 residues. In DNA, the CDR3 is TGCGCCAGCAGCTTTTGGGGGCGGCTAGCCAAAAACATTCAGTACTTC. This codes for CASSFWGRLAKNIQYF.

This chain connects TRBV24-1 to TRBJ2-5, with D uncertain. Germline V gene data show CDR1 as KGHDR and CDR2 as SFDVKD. V was cut by 3 bases and J by 5 bases, with 9 bases left in between. This CDR3 is built from 13 residues. CDR3 sequence (DNA): TGTGCCACCAGTGATCCCTCCCGGGAGACCCAGTACTTC. This sequence encodes CATSDPSRETQYF.

The chain is built from TRBV5-1 and TRBJ2-7; TRBD2 matches 13 bases. V lost 5 bases and J lost 2; bases outside the gene matches: 4. The CDR3 sequence is 15 residues long. Looked up from germline, CDR1 is SGHRS and CDR2 is YFSETQ. In DNA form, the CDR3 reads TGCGCCAGCAGTACGGGACTAGCGGGGACCTACGAGCAGTACTTC. Translation: CASSTGLAGTYEQYF.

With regard to this clonotype: An end of the junction does not agree with germline; a read error may underlie this. The chain recombines TRBV12-3 or TRBV12-4 with TRBJ1-5; 8 nucleotides agree with TRBD1. CDR3 length: 13 residues. Here the CDR3 DNA reads TGTGCCACCAGTTTCAGGGGGCGTCAGCCCCAGCATTTT. This translates into CATSFRGRQPQHF.

This chain links TRBV12-5 with TRBJ2-1, with 10 bases that match TRBD2. Germline lookup yields CDR1 LGHNT and CDR2 FRNRAP. The CDR3 length is 16 residues. V lost 4 bases to trimming and J lost 7 bases; unmatched junction nucleotides: 10. In DNA form, the CDR3 reads TGTGCTAGTGGTTCACTGGGGACTAGCGAAGGGAATGAGCAGTTCTTC. The encoded protein is CASGSLGTSEGNEQFF.

This clonotype was seen only a few times. The V and J genes are TRBV7-2 and TRBJ1-1, with 7 bases that match TRBD1. This CDR3 comprises 14 residues. V was pared by 6 bases and J by 0 bases, with 4 bases of the junction left unmatched. Germline V gene sequence: CDR1 SGHTA, CDR2 FQGNSA. The CDR3 bases are TGTGCCAGCAGTCTGGGACAGCTGAACACTGAAGCTTTCTTT. Its protein is CASSLGQLNTEAFF.

The rearrangement links TRBV27 to TRBJ2-3; possible D gene TRBD2, 5 bases. Germline V gene sequence: CDR1 MNHEY, CDR2 SMNVEV (reference sequence). V was shortened by 5 bases and J by 0 bases, with 12 bases between the two germline ends. The CDR3 is 15 amino acids. In DNA, the CDR3 is TGTGCCAGCAGTCCCGCGGGCCGTAGCACAGATACGCAGTATTTT. Amino acids: CASSPAGRSTDTQYF.